These 28 T cell receptor beta chains were all obtained from the same sample, sequenced in a study of CD8 T cells in ankylosing spondylitis. TCRdb re-called the 5' RACE reads through MiXCR, storing one row per CDR3 protein. The sample lists about 340,000 distinct CDR3 sequences, roughly 22% seen once, with around 13% in the top ten. The sequencing input was blood, either unsorted or a sorted T cell fraction (not recorded which). These TCRs come from a male donor with ankylosing spondylitis or in good health (not recorded which).

The chain combines TRBV4-1 with TRBJ2-7; the match to TRBD1 covers 7 bases. The germline V gene has CDR1 MGHRA and CDR2 YSYEKL. V lost 4 bases to trimming and J lost 1 base; unmatched junction nucleotides: 1. This CDR3 region has 13 residues. CDR3 DNA: TGCGCCAGCAGCCGACAGGGTTCCTACGAGCAGTACTTC. Its protein product is CASSRQGSYEQYF.

DNA for the CDR3: TGTGCCAGCAGTTACTCCCCGGCTCTCGGGGCCGCGGACTACGAGCAGTACTTC. This sequence encodes CASSYSPALGAADYEQYF. The chain uses TRBV6-5 and TRBJ2-7; the D call may be TRBD1 or TRBD2 (5 bases each). V lost 0 bases to trimming and J lost 3 bases, with 21 bases between them. The CDR3 length is 18 residues. Germline-derived CDR1 and CDR2 are MNHEY and SVGAGI.

This clonotype was seen at least ten times. This chain joins TRBV7-8 and TRBJ2-7; D is ambiguous. V was trimmed by 2 bases and J by 0 bases, leaving 5 bases between them. Germline V gene lookup returns CDR1 SGHVS and CDR2 FQNEAQ. The CDR3 length is 13 residues. The CDR3 region is CASSLTPSYEQYF. The DNA for the CDR3 is TGTGCCAGCAGCTTAACCCCCTCCTACGAGCAGTACTTC.

This clonotype has a count of ten or more. The rearrangement uses TRBV4-2 and TRBJ2-7; D unresolved. Germline V gives CDR1 LGHNA, CDR2 YNFKEQ. Trimming left V 0 bases short and J 1 base short, with 10 bases between. CDR3 size: 15 residues. The CDR3 reads CASSQEVGSSYEQYF. CDR3 sequence (DNA): TGTGCCAGCAGCCAAGAGGTGGGCAGTTCCTACGAGCAGTACTTC.

This clonotype was counted between two and nine times. The CDR3 spells CASSDDRGHGNTIYF. The CDR3 nucleotides read TGTGCCAGCAGTGACGACAGGGGGCATGGAAACACCATATATTTT. The chain employs TRBV2 and TRBJ1-3, with 10 bases lining up with TRBD1. V lost 3 bases and J lost 3; bases outside the gene matches: 2. This CDR3 is built from 15 residues. Germline V CDR1 and CDR2: SNHLY, FYNNEI. The complete variable domain, with remaining parts taken from reference TRBV2 and TRBJ1-3, reads EPEVTQTPSHQVTQMGQEVILRCVPISNHLYFYWYRQILGQKVEFLVSFYNNEISEKSEIFDDQFSVERPDGSNFTLKIRSTKLEDSAMYFCASSDDRGHGNTIYFGEGSWLTVV.

This clonotype has only a few counts. V and J are TRBV7-9 and TRBJ1-2; a possible D gene is TRBD1 (5 bases). The CDR3 spans 17 residues. Germline V gene sequence: CDR1 SEHNR, CDR2 FQNEAQ (reference sequence). V was pared by 4 bases and J by 0 bases, with 18 bases between. This CDR3 is CASSSTDGHEANYGYTF. The CDR3 bases are TGTGCCAGCAGCTCAACCGACGGACATGAAGCTAACTATGGCTACACCTTC. Combining the CDR3 with reference TRBV7-9 and TRBJ1-2 gives the whole variable domain DTGVSQNPRHKITKRGQNVTFRCDPISEHNRLYWYRQTLGQGPEFLTYFQNEAQLEKSRLLSDRFSAERPKGSFSTLEIQRTEQGDSAMYLCASSSTDGHEANYGYTFGSGTRLTVV.

CDR3 residues: CATSRDSNSGTHEQYF. Written as DNA, the CDR3 is TGTGCCACCAGCAGAGATTCGAATTCGGGGACTCACGAGCAGTACTTC. The chain recombines TRBV15 with TRBJ2-7; a weak D match, TRBD2 (6 bases). V lost 0 bases, J lost 5 bases, and 17 bases lay in between. The CDR3 length is 16 residues. Per the germline V gene, CDR1 is LNHNV and CDR2 is YYDKDF (reference sequence).

This clonotype was counted only a few times. The rearrangement links TRBV12-3 or TRBV12-4 to TRBJ2-5; weak D call: TRBD1 (5 bases). V lost 7 bases to trimming and J lost 1 base, with 16 bases between them. The CDR3 sequence is 15 residues long. The CDR3 DNA sequence: TGTGCCAGCACCATTTCTCCGGACACCCAAGAGACCCAGTACTTC. This translates into CASTISPDTQETQYF.

This chain joins TRBV2 and TRBJ2-5, with 8 bases that match TRBD2. The CDR3 consists of 19 residues. Germline V gene lookup returns CDR1 SNHLY and CDR2 FYNNEI. V lost 1 base, J lost 2 bases, and 15 bases stayed unmatched. The CDR3 nucleotides read TGTGCCAGCAGTGAAGGCGGGGGGCTATTTACAGCTGATCAAGAGACCCAGTACTTC. It is translated as CASSEGGGLFTADQETQYF.

This clonotype has a handful of counts. The chain couples TRBV29-1 to TRBJ2-1; 7 positions match TRBD1. This CDR3 contains 14 residues. V gave up 7 bases and J gave up 8 bases; unmatched junction bases: 14. Germline V gene sequence: CDR1 SQVTM, CDR2 ANQGSEA. The CDR3 loop is CSGIPPDREYEQFF. The DNA for the CDR3 is TGCAGCGGCATACCCCCAGACAGGGAGTATGAGCAGTTCTTC.

The chain couples TRBV3-1 to TRBJ2-3, with 8 nucleotides matching TRBD1. Trimming removed 7 bases from V and 4 bases from J; junction bases left unmatched: 13. This CDR3 is 16 amino acids long. Germline V gives CDR1 LGHDT, CDR2 YNNKEL (reference sequence). CDR3 amino acids: CASNPYGQGLPDTQYF. DNA for the CDR3: TGTGCCAGCAACCCTTATGGACAGGGCCTCCCAGATACGCAGTATTTT.

This clonotype appeared a few times. The rearrangement uses TRBV29-1 and TRBJ1-1; D is unclear. Trimming cost V 7 bases and J 0 bases, with 12 bases left between them. Germline CDR1 and CDR2: SQVTM and ANQGSEA. CDR3 length: 13 amino acids. CDR3 nucleotides: TGCAGCGATCTACAGCAACTGAACACTGAAGCTTTCTTT. Amino acid sequence: CSDLQQLNTEAFF.

V gene TRBV7-7 combines with J gene TRBJ2-1; 11 bases agree with TRBD2. CDR3 size: 15 residues. Germline assignment: CDR1 SSHAT and CDR2 FNYEAQ (reference sequence). With 5 bases clipped from V and 8 bases from J, the junction kept 8 bases outside the gene matches. CDR3 sequence reads: CASSLSGGGGDEQFF. The CDR3 nucleotides read TGTGCCAGCAGCCTTAGCGGGGGGGGAGGCGATGAGCAGTTCTTC.

This clonotype has just a few counts. The chain combines TRBV29-1 with TRBJ2-7; D might be TRBD1 (5 bases). The germline gives CDR1 SQVTM, CDR2 ANQGSEA. This CDR3 comprises 12 residues. Trimming removed 7 bases at V and 0 bases at J, with 10 bases between. CDR3 region: CSAMDNSYEQYF. CDR3 DNA sequence: TGCAGCGCCATGGACAACTCCTACGAGCAGTACTTC.

This clonotype was found a few times. The chain combines TRBV5-6 with TRBJ1-1, with D perhaps TRBD1 (6 bases). CDR1 and CDR2 (germline): SGHDT, YYEEEE. There are 14 residues in the CDR3. V shed 4 bases and J shed 4 bases, with 14 bases lying between them. The CDR3 region has the DNA TGTGCCAGCAGCCCGACAGGTTTGATCACTGAAGCTTTCTTT. Translated, it gives CASSPTGLITEAFF. The whole variable domain, filled in from reference TRBV5-6 and TRBJ1-1, reads DAGVTQSPTHLIKTRGQQVTLRCSPKSGHDTVSWYQQALGQGPQFIFQYYEEEERQRGNFPDRFSGHQFPNYSSELNVNALLLGDSALYLCASSPTGLITEAFFGQGTRLTVV.

This clonotype was detected a few times. This chain connects TRBV12-3 or TRBV12-4 to TRBJ2-3; D is perhaps TRBD2 (6 bases). Trimming pared 5 bases from V and 5 bases from J, leaving 14 bases between. This CDR3 has 14 residues. CDR3 DNA: TGTGCCAGCAGTGACGGGACTGGAGAAGATACGCAGTATTTT. Its translation: CASSDGTGEDTQYF.

The genes are TRBV4-1 and TRBJ2-1; the match to TRBD2 covers 11 bases. Looked up from germline, CDR1 is MGHRA and CDR2 is YSYEKL. Germline trimming cut 0 bases from V and 8 bases from J; bases unmatched to any gene: 15. The CDR3 is 19 residues long. The CDR3: CASSQDSASGGPPGDEQFF. The CDR3 coding sequence is TGCGCCAGCAGCCAAGATTCGGCTAGCGGGGGGCCTCCGGGGGATGAGCAGTTCTTC.

The CDR3 sequence is CAISGEGLDTGELFF. The CDR3 nucleotides are TGTGCCATCAGTGGAGAGGGCTTGGACACCGGGGAGCTGTTTTTT. The chain uses TRBV10-3 and TRBJ2-2, with D perhaps matching TRBD2 (5 bases). Germline CDR1 ENHRY, CDR2 SYGVKD. V dropped 4 bases and J dropped 3 bases, with 12 bases sitting between them. The CDR3 totals 15 residues.

This rearrangement joins TRBV20-1 to TRBJ2-2, with D possibly matching TRBD1 (6 bases). The CDR3 totals 16 residues. Germline assignment: CDR1 DFQATT and CDR2 SNEGSKA (reference sequence). Trimming took 0 bases from V and 3 from J, leaving 14 bases between them. The CDR3 DNA sequence: TGCAGTGCTAGAGATCGATGGGGGCAAGACACCGGGGAGCTGTTTTTT. Protein: CSARDRWGQDTGELFF.

This clonotype was picked up a small number of times. The V call is TRBV12-3 or TRBV12-4, the J call TRBJ2-2; weak D call: TRBD1 (6 bases). The CDR3 totals 12 residues. CDR3 sequence: CVGQLNTGELFF. Here the CDR3 DNA reads TGTGTAGGACAGCTGAACACCGGGGAGCTGTTTTTT.

V gene TRBV7-8 combines with J gene TRBJ1-2, with unresolved D. This CDR3 spans 15 amino acids. Deletions cut 4 bases from V and 0 bases from J, with 12 bases between. Per the germline V gene, CDR1 is SGHVS and CDR2 is FQNEAQ. DNA for the CDR3: TGTGCCAGCAGCTCGTCCGTAGACACTAACTATGGCTACACCTTC. It specifies CASSSSVDTNYGYTF.

The table lists this clonotype with a few counts. Written as DNA, the CDR3 is TGCAGCGTTGAGGCCGGGACAGGGGTTGCAGATACGCAGTATTTT. Translating gives CSVEAGTGVADTQYF. The chain employs TRBV29-1 and TRBJ2-3; 10 positions agree with TRBD1. Germline trimming cut 3 bases from V and 4 bases from J; bases unmatched to any gene: 7. The CDR3 runs 15 residues. CDR1 is SQVTM, CDR2 ANQGSEA, per germline.

The gene calls are TRBV7-9 and TRBJ2-7, with D tentatively TRBD2 (5 bases). V was shortened by 0 bases and J by 1 base, with 7 bases between the two germline ends. Germline loops: CDR1 SEHNR, CDR2 FQNEAQ (reference sequence). This CDR3 comprises 14 residues. Written as DNA, the CDR3 is TGTGCCAGCAGCTTAGCCGAGGGATCCTACGAGCAGTACTTC. This sequence encodes CASSLAEGSYEQYF.

V usage is TRBV18 and J usage is TRBJ1-1, with D possibly TRBD1 on 6 matching bases. Germline V gene lookup returns CDR1 KGHSH and CDR2 LQKENI. V was pared by 7 bases and J by 3 bases, with 9 bases between. CDR3 length equals 12 residues. In nucleotides, the CDR3 is TGTGCCAGCTACGGACAGCACACTGAAGCTTTCTTT. The encoded protein is CASYGQHTEAFF.

This clonotype was seen a single time. The V gene is TRBV12-3 or TRBV12-4, the J gene TRBJ1-2, with 7 bases matching TRBD1. V lost 5 bases and J lost 0; bases outside the gene matches: 3. The CDR3 consists of 14 residues. This chain's CDR3 is CASSPGGANYGYTF. CDR3 in DNA: TGTGCCAGCAGTCCAGGGGGAGCTAACTATGGCTACACCTTC.

This clonotype has only a few counts. The CDR3 nucleotides are TGTGCCAGCCTCAGGGGGAACTATGGCTACACCTTC. This codes for CASLRGNYGYTF. The gene calls are TRBV2 and TRBJ1-2, with 7 bases fitting TRBD1. CDR1 is SNHLY and CDR2 is FYNNEI in the germline V gene. The CDR3 runs 12 residues. J lost 2 bases, V lost 8 bases, and 2 bases had no gene match.

This rearrangement joins TRBV12-3 or TRBV12-4 to TRBJ2-2; 11 positions match TRBD1. The length of the CDR3 is 15 residues. V gave up 9 bases and J gave up 6 bases; unmatched junction bases: 9. The CDR3 region is CASKDRDRGAGELFF. The CDR3 nucleotides are TGTGCCAGTAAAGACCGGGACAGGGGGGCCGGGGAGCTGTTTTTT.

This clonotype has more than one count but fewer than ten. The chain is built from TRBV27 and TRBJ2-1, with no clear D. The CDR3 is made up of 15 amino acids. V was pared by 7 bases and J by 7 bases, with 20 bases between. Germline CDR1 MNHEY, CDR2 SMNVEV (reference sequence). This CDR3 reads CASTLRDLPSNEQFF. DNA of the CDR3: TGTGCCAGCACTCTAAGGGATTTGCCCTCAAATGAGCAGTTCTTC.